These 5 T cell receptor beta chains share one sample of origin, sequenced in a study of identical twins. TCRdb re-called the 5' RACE reads with MiXCR, one entry per CDR3 protein. The table has 400,000 or so distinct CDR3 sequences, approximately 10% seen once. The sequencing sample was made of naive T cells sorted from blood. All receptors come from a woman in her forties or fifties in good health.

In its sample, this clonotype was seen a few times. The chain links TRBV6-4 to TRBJ2-2, with a tentative D call TRBD2 (6 bases). The V and J ends lost 3 bases and 7 bases respectively, with 12 bases between them. This CDR3 is 14 amino acids long. The germline gives CDR1 MRHNA, CDR2 SNTAGT. CDR3 nucleotide sequence: TGTGCCAGCAGTGAGCAAGGGAGGCTCGGGGAGCTGTTTTTT. As protein: CASSEQGRLGELFF.

This clonotype was observed at least ten times. The chain's CDR3 is CSATFNGEPQHF. The CDR3 DNA is TGCAGTGCCACGTTCAATGGGGAGCCCCAGCATTTT. The chain employs TRBV20-1 and TRBJ1-5; no clear D. CDR3 length equals 12 residues. CDR1 is DFQATT and CDR2 is SNEGSKA in the germline V gene (reference sequence). V shed 6 bases and J shed 8 bases, with 14 bases lying between them.

This clonotype was detected a few times. The chain links TRBV5-1 to TRBJ2-1; D possibly matches TRBD1 or TRBD2 (5 bases each). Between the trimmed V and J ends, which lost 3 bases and 9 bases, there was a span of 16 bases. The CDR3 runs 14 residues. The germline CDR1 and CDR2 sequences are SGHRS and YFSETQ. CDR3 in amino acids: CASSSRGPSGEQFF. CDR3 coding DNA: TGCGCCAGCAGCTCCCGGGGACCCTCGGGTGAGCAGTTCTTC.

This clonotype was observed a handful of times. V and J are TRBV20-1 and TRBJ1-2, with unresolved D. V was pared by 6 bases and J by 8 bases, with 16 bases between. CDR1 is DFQATT and CDR2 is SNEGSKA in the germline V gene (reference sequence). This CDR3 is 12 amino acids long. CDR3 DNA: TGCAGTGCCACATTGGTAGATCGGGGCTACACCTTC. Translation: CSATLVDRGYTF.

This clonotype came up many times. The V call is TRBV5-6, the J call TRBJ2-7, with 13 bases aligning to TRBD2. The trim removed 4 bases at V and 2 bases at J, leaving 3 bases unmatched. The CDR3 is made up of 15 amino acids. Looked up from germline, CDR1 is SGHDT and CDR2 is YYEEEE. CDR3 loop: CASSPTSGRAYEQYV. The CDR3 bases are TGTGCCAGCAGCCCTACTAGCGGGAGGGCCTACGAGCAGTACGTC.